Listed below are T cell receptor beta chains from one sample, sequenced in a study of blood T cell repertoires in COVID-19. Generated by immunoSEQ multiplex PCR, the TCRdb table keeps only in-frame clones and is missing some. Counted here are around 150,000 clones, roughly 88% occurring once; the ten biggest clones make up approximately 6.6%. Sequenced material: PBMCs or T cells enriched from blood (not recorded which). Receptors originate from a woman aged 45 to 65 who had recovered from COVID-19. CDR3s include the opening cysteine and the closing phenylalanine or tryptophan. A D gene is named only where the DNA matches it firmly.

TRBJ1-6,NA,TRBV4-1,CASTFQGVNSPLHF
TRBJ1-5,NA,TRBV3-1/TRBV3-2,CASSQGWARENQPQHF
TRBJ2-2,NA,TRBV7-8,CASSPMRGGLFF
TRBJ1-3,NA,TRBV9,CASSEIQGAGNTIYF
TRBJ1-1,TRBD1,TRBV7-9,CASSTTGAPRAGEAFF
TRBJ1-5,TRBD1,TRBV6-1,CASSGSGTGISNQPQHF
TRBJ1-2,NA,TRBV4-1,CASSPPNSGVHGYTF
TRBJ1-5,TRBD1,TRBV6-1,CASSEAPTGAQPQHF
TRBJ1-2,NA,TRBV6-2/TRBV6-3,CASSYERGIGGYTF
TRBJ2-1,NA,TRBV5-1,CASSLATGLNNEQFF
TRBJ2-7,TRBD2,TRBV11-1,CASSPTRGGEQYF
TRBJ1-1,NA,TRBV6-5,CASTVGLMNTEAFF
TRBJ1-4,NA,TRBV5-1,CASSLDGFNEKLFF
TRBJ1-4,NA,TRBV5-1,CASSLRGLNEKLFF
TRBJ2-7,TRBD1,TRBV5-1,CASSLKGGNSYEQYF
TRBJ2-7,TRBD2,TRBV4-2,CASSQGGGGSSYEQYF
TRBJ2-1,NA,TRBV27,CASNPTGWNEQFF
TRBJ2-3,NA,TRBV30,CAWSTVNLQDTQYF
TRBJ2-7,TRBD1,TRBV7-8,CASSLDRGYEQYF
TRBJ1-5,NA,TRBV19,CASSWGGRESQPQHF
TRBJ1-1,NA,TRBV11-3,CASSLHAGVNTEAFF
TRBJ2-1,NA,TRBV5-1,CASSLWLVGGDEQFF
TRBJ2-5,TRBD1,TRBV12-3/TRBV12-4,CASSRDRPETQYF
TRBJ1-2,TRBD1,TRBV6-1,CASSERGGTGVFLPGYTF
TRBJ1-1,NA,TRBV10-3,CAISEGGETEAFF
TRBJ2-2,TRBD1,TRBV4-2,CASSRPRQGASNTGELFF
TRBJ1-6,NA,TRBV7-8,CASSFPNSPLHF
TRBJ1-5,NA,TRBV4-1,CASSRYPDSSRARHF
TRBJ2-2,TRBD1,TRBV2,CASSDPGQGANTGELFF
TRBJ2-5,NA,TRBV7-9,CASSLLVRPEETQYF
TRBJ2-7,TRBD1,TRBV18,CASSPQGQGPYEQYF
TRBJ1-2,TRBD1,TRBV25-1,CASSASGTGGGYTF
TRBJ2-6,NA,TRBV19,CASSTGPFSSGANVLTF
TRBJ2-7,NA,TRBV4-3,CASSKEDVAGEQYF
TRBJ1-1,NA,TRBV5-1,CASSLALGMNTEAFF
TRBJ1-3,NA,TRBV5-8,CASSLTGIGGTIYF
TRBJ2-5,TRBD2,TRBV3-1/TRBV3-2,CASSQGTSGGAETQYF
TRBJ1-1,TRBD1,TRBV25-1,CASSEGQGEEAFF
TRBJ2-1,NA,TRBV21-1,CASSKVPWTGHLIKYNEQFF
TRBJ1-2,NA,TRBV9,CASSVGLRVDGGYTF
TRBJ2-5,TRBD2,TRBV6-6,CASTPGVAGAQETQYF
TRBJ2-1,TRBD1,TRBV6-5,CASSTRRDREQFF
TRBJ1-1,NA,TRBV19,CASSSRQSMNTEAFF
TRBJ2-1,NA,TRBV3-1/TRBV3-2,CASSQEPSSYNEQFF
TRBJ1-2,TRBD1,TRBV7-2,CASSSHLTGERYTF
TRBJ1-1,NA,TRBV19,CASSPGQRLGAFF
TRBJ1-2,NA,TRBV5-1,CASSLEGFADNYGYTF
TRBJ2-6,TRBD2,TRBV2,CASIRSGAGANVLTF
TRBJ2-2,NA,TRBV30,CAWSVRQNTGELFF